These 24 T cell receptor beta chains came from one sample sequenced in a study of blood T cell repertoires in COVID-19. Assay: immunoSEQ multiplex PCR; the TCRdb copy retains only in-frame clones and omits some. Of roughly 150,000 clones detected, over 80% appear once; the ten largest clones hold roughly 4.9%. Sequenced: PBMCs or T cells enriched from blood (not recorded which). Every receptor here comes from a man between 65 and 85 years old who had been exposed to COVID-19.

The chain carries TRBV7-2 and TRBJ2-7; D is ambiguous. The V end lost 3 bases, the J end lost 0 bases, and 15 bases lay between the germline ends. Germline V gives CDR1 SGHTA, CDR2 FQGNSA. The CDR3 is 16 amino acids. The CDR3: CASSFDRRISSYEQYF. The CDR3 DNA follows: TGTGCCAGCAGCTTCGACCGCAGGATCAGCTCCTACGAGCAGTACTTC.

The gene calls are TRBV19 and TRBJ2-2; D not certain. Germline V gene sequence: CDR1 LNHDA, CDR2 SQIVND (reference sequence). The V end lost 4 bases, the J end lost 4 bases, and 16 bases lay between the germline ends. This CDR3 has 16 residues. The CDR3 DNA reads TGTGCCAGTAGTAGCCGGGTCGCATTGGTCACCGGGGAGCTGTTTTTT. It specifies CASSSRVALVTGELFF.

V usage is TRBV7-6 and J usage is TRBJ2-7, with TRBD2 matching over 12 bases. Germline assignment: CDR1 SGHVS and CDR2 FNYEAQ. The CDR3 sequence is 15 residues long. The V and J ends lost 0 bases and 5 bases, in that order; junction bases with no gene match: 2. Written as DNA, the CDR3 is TGTGCCAGCAGCTTAGCGACTAGCGGGAGTAACGAGCAGTACTTC. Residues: CASSLATSGSNEQYF.

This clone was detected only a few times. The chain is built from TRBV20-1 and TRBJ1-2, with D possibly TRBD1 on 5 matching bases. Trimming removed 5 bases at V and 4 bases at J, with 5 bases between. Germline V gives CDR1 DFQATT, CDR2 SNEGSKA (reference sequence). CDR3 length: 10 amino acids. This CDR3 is CSADSYGYTF. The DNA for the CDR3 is TGCAGTGCTGACAGCTATGGCTACACCTTC.

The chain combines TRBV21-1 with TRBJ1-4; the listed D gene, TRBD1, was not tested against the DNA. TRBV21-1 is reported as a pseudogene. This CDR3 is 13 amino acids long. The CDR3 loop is CAGPGQGVEKLFF. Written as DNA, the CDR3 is TGTGCCGGTCCGGGACAGGGAGTGGAAAAACTGTTTTTT.

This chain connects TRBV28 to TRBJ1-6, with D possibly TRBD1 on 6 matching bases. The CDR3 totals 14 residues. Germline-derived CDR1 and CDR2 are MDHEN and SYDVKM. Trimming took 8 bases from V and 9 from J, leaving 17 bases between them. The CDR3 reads CASSLTGIASPLHF. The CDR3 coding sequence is TGTGCCAGCTCCCTAACAGGGATTGCTTCACCCCTCCACTTT. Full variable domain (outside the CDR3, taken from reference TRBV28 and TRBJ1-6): DVKVTQSSRYLVKRTGEKVFLECVQDMDHENMFWYRQDPGLGLRLIYFSYDVKMKEKGDIPEGYSVSREKKERFSLILESASTNQTSMYLCASSLTGIASPLHFGNGTRLTVT.

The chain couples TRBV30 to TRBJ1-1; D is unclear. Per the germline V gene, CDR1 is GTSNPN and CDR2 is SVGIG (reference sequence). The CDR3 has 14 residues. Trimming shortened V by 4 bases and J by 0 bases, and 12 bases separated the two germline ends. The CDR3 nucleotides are TGTGCCTGGACTTATGGACTTTTGAACACTGAAGCTTTCTTT. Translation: CAWTYGLLNTEAFF.

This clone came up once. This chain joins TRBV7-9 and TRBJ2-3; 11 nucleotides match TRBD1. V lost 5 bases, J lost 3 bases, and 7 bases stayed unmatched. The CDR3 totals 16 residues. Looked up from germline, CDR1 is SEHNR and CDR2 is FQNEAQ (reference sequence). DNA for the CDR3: TGTGCCAGCAGCCCTTGGGACAGGGGGTCTACAGATACGCAGTATTTT. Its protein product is CASSPWDRGSTDTQYF.

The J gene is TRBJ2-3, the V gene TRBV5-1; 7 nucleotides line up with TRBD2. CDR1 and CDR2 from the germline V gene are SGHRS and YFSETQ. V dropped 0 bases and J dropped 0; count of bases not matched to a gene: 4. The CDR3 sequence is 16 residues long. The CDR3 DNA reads TGCGCCAGCAGCTTGGGACTAGCACCTAGCACAGATACGCAGTATTTT. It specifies CASSLGLAPSTDTQYF.

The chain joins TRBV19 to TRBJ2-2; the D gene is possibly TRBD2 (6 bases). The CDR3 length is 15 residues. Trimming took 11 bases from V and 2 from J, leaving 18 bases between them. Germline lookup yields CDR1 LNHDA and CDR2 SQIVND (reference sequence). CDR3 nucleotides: TGTGCCTCCTGGGACTCGCCGCTTAACACCGGGGAGCTGTTTTTT. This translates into CASWDSPLNTGELFF.

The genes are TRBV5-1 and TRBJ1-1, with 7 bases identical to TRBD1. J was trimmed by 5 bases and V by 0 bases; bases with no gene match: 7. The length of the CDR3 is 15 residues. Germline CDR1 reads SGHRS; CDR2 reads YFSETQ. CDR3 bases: TGCGCCAGCAGCTTGGTCCAGGGGGAGAGTACTGAAGCTTTCTTT. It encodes CASSLVQGESTEAFF.

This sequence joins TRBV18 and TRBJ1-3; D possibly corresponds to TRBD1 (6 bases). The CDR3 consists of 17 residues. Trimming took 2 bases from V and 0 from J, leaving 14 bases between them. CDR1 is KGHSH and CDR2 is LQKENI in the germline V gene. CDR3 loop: CASSPYGTSSSGNTIYF. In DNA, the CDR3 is TGTGCCAGCTCACCATACGGGACATCTAGCTCTGGAAACACCATATATTTT.

The CDR3 sequence is CASSETGPWRVEYF. The CDR3 nucleotides are TGTGCCAGCAGTGAAACGGGGCCGTGGAGGGTAGAGTACTTC. The chain combines TRBV6-1 with TRBJ2-7, with D possibly matching TRBD2 (6 bases). The CDR3 runs 14 residues. Germline V gives CDR1 MNHNS, CDR2 SASEGT. V was trimmed by 2 bases and J by 11 bases, leaving 19 bases between them.

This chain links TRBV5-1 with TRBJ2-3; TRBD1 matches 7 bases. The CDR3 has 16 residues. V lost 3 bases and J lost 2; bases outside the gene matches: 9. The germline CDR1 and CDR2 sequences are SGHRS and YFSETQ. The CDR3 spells CASSYTGQRLTDTQYF. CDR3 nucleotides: TGCGCCAGCAGCTATACGGGACAGAGACTCACAGATACGCAGTATTTT.

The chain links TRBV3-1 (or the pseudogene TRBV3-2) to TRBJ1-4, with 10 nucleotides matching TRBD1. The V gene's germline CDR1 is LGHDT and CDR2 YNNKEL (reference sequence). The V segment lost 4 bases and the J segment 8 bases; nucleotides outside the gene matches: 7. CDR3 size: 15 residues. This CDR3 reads CASSPSGTGAEKLFF. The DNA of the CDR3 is TGTGCCAGCAGCCCCTCCGGGACAGGGGCCGAAAAACTGTTTTTT.

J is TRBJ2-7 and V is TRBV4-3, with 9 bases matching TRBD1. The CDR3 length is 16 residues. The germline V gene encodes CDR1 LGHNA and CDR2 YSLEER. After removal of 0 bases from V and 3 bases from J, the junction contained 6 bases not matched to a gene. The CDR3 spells CASSQDIETGGYEQYF. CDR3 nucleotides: TGCGCCAGCAGCCAAGATATCGAGACAGGGGGCTACGAGCAGTACTTC.

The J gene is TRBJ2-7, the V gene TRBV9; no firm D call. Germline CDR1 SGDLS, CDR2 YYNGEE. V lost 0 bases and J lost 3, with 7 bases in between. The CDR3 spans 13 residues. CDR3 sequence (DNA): TGTGCCAGCAGCGTAGGGGCAGACTACGAGCAGTACTTC. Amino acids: CASSVGADYEQYF.

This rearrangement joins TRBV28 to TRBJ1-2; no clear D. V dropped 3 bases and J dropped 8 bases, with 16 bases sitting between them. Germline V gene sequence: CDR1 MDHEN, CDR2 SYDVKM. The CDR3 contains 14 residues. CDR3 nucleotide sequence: TGTGCCAGCAGTTTTGGCGGGCAGGAGGTGGGCTACACCTTC. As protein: CASSFGGQEVGYTF.

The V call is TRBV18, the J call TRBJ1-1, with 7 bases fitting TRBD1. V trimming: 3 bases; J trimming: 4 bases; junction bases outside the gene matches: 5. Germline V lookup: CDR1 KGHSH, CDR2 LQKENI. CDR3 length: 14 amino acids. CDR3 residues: CASSPLTGTTEAFF. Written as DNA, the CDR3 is TGTGCCAGCTCACCTTTGACAGGGACCACTGAAGCTTTCTTT.

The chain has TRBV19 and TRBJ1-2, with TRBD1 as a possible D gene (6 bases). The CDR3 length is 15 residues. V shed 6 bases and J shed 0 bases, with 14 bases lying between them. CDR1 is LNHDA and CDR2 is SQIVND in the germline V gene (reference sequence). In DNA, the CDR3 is TGTGCCAGTAGGGAAACGGACAGACCTAACTATGGCTACACCTTC. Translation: CASRETDRPNYGYTF.

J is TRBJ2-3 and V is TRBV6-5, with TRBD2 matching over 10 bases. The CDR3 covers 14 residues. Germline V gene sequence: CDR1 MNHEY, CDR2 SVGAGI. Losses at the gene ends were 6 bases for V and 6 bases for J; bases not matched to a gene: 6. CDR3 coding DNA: TGTGCCAGCAGGGGAGCGGGAGGGCCGGATACGCAGTATTTT. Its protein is CASRGAGGPDTQYF.

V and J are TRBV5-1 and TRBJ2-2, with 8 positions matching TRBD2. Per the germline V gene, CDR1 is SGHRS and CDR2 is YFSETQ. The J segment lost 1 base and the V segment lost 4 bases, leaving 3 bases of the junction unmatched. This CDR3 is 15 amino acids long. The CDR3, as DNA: TGCGCCAGCAGCCGGGCGGGGGGGAACACCGGGGAGCTGTTTTTT. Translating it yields CASSRAGGNTGELFF.

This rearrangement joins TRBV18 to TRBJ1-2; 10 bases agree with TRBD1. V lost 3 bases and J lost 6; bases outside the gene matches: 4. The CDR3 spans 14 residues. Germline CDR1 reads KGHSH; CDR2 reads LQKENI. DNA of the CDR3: TGTGCCAGCTCACCCTTGGGGACAGGGGATGGCTACACCTTC. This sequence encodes CASSPLGTGDGYTF.

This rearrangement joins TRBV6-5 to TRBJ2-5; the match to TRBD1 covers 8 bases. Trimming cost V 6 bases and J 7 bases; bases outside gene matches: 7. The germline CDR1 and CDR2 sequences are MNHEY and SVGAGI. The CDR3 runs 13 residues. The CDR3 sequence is CASRDTGGGTQYF. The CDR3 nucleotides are TGTGCCAGCAGGGATACAGGGGGAGGGACCCAGTACTTC.